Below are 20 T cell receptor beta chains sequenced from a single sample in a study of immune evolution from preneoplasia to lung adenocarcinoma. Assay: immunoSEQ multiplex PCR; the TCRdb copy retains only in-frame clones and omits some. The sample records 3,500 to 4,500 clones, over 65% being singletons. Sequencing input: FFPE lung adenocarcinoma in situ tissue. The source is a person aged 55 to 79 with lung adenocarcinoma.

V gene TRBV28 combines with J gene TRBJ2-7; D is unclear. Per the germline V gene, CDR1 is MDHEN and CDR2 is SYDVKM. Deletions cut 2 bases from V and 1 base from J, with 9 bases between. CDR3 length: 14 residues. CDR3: CASSLRVPSYEQYF. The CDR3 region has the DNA TGTGCCAGCAGTTTAAGGGTGCCATCCTACGAGCAGTACTTC.

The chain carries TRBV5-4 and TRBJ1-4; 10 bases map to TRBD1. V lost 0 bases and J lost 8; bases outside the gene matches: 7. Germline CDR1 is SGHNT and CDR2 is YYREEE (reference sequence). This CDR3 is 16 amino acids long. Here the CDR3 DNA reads TGTGCCAGCAGCTTGGCACCGACAGGGGGCATAGAAAAACTGTTTTTT. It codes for CASSLAPTGGIEKLFF.

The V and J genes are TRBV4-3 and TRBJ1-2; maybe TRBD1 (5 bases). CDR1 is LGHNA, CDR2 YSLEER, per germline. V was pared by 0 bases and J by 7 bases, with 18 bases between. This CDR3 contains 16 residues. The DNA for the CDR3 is TGCGCCAGCAGCCAAGACTTTTGGCAGGGCGGTTCTGGCTACACCTTC. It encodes CASSQDFWQGGSGYTF.

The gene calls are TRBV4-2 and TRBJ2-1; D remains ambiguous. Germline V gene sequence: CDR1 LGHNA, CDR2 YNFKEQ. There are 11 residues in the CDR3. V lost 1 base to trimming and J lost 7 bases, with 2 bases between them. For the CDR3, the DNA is TGTGCCAGCAGCCAAGTGAATGAGCAGTTCTTC. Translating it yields CASSQVNEQFF.

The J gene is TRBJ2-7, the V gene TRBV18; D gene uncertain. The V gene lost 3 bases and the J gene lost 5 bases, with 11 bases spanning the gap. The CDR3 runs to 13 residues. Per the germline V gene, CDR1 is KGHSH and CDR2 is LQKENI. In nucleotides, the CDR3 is TGTGCCAGCTCACCCTCTTACCGGGACGAGCAGTACTTC. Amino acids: CASSPSYRDEQYF.

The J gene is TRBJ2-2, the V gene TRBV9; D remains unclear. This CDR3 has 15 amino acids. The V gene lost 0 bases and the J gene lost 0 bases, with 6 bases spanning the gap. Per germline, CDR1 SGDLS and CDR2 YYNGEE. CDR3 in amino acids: CASSVGGTNTGELFF. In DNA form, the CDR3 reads TGTGCCAGCAGCGTAGGAGGAACGAACACCGGGGAGCTGTTTTTT.

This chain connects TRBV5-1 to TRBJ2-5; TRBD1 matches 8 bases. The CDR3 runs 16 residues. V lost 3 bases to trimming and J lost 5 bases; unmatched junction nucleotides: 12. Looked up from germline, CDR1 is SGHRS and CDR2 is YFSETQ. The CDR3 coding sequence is TGCGCCAGCAGCTCTCCGGGACAGGATTTCGGGGAGACCCAGTACTTC. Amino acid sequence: CASSSPGQDFGETQYF.

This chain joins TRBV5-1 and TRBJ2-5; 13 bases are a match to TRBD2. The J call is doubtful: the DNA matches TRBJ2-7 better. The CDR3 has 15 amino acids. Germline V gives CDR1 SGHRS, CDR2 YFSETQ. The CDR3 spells CASSTGLAGSYEQYF. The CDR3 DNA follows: TGCGCCAGCAGCACGGGACTAGCGGGGTCCTACGAGCAGTACTTC.

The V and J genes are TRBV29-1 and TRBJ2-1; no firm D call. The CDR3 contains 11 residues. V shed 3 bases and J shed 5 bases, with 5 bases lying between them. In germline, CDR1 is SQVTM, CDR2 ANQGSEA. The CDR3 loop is CSVDRHNEQFF. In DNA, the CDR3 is TGCAGCGTTGACAGACACAATGAGCAGTTCTTC.

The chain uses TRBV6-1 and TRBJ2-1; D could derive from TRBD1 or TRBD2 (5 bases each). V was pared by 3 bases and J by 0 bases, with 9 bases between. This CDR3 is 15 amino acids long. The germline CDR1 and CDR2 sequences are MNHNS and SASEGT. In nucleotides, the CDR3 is TGTGCCAGCAGTGATGGGACCCGCTCCTACAATGAGCAGTTCTTC. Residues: CASSDGTRSYNEQFF.

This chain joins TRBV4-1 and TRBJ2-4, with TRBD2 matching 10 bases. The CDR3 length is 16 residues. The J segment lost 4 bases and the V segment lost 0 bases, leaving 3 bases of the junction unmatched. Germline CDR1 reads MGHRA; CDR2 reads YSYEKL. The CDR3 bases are TGCGCCAGCAGCCAAGAGACTAGCGGGCTTAAAAACATTCAGTACTTC. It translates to CASSQETSGLKNIQYF.

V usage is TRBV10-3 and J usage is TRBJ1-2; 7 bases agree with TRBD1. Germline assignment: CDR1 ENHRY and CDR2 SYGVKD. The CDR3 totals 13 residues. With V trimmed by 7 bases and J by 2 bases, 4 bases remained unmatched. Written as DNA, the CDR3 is TGTGCCATCACCACAGGGGTAAACTATGGCTACACCTTC. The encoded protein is CAITTGVNYGYTF.

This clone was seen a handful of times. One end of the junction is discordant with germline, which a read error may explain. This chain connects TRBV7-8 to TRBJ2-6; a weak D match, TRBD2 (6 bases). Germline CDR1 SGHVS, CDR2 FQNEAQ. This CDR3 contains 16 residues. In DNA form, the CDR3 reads TGTGCCAGCAGCGTAGCATGGGGGGATGGGGCCAACGTCCTGACTTTC. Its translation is CASSVAWGDGANVLTF.

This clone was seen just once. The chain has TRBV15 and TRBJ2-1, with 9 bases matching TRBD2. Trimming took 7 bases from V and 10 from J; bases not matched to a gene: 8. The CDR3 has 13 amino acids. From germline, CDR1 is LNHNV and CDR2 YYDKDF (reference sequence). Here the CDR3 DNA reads TGTGCCACCACCGGCGGGGGGGCGGGGGAGCAGTTCTTC. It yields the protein CATTGGGAGEQFF.

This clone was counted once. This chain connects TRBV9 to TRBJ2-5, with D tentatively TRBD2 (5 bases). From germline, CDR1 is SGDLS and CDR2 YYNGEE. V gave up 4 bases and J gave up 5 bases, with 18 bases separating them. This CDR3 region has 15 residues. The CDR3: CASSSRGSNAETQYF. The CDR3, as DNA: TGTGCCAGCAGCTCCCGGGGTAGTAACGCCGAGACCCAGTACTTC.

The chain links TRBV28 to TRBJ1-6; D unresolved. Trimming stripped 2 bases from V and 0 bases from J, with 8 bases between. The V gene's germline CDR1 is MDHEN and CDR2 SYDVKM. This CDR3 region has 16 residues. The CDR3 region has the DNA TGTGCCAGCAGTTTACATCCGAGCTCCTATAATTCACCCCTCCACTTT. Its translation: CASSLHPSSYNSPLHF. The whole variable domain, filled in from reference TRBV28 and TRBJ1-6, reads DVKVTQSSRYLVKRTGEKVFLECVQDMDHENMFWYRQDPGLGLRLIYFSYDVKMKEKGDIPEGYSVSREKKERFSLILESASTNQTSMYLCASSLHPSSYNSPLHFGNGTRLTVT.

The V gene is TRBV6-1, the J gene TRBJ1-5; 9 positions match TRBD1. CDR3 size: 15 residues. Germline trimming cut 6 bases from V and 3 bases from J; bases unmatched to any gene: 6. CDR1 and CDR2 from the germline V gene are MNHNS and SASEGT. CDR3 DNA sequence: TGTGCCAGCAGCCCGGACAGGGGAGACAATCAGCCCCAGCATTTT. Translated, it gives CASSPDRGDNQPQHF.

DNA of the CDR3: TGTGCCAGTAGTGAGTCTTGGAAGGGTACGCAGTATTTT. This encodes CASSESWKGTQYF. The V and J genes are TRBV19 and TRBJ2-3, with D unresolved. Trimming cost V 5 bases and J 8 bases, with 14 bases left between them. The germline V gene encodes CDR1 LNHDA and CDR2 SQIVND (reference sequence). CDR3 length: 13 amino acids.

CDR3 region: CASSKRGPTGELFF. The CDR3 nucleotides read TGTGCCAGCAGCAAGAGGGGGCCCACCGGGGAGCTGTTTTTT. This chain joins TRBV21-1 and TRBJ2-2; the D segment call TRBD1 is taken from the table without a DNA check. TRBV21-1 is a known pseudogene. The CDR3 runs 14 residues.

As DNA, the CDR3 is TGTGCCAGCAGCTCCTTGCCAGATGGTGGGGCCAACGTCCTGACTTTC. Translating gives CASSSLPDGGANVLTF. The rearrangement uses TRBV7-6 and TRBJ2-6; D is unclear. Deletions cut 4 bases from V and 3 bases from J, with 13 bases between. CDR1 and CDR2 (germline): SGHVS, FNYEAQ. The CDR3 runs to 16 residues.